Below, 30 T cell receptor beta chains from the same sample are listed, as sequenced in a study of blood T cell repertoires in COVID-19. The data were produced by immunoSEQ multiplex PCR, yet TCRdb's version contains in-frame clones alone and is incomplete. The table includes around 50,000 clones, 88% detected once. The specimen was peripheral blood. The receptors derive from a man aged 45-60 years with active COVID-19.

V is TRBV15 and J is TRBJ2-5; no clear D. The CDR3 extends over 13 amino acids. In germline, CDR1 is LNHNV, CDR2 YYDKDF (reference sequence). The germline V and J ends were trimmed by 5 bases and 0 bases, with 7 bases remaining between them. CDR3 residues: CATSPFYQETQYF. For the CDR3, the DNA is TGTGCCACCAGCCCCTTTTACCAAGAGACCCAGTACTTC.

The table lists this clone with a few counts. V is TRBV7-9 and J is TRBJ1-4; TRBD1 might be the D (6 bases). This CDR3 contains 13 residues. The V and J ends lost 5 bases and 8 bases respectively, with 12 bases between them. The germline CDR1 and CDR2 sequences are SEHNR and FQNEAQ (reference sequence). CDR3 nucleotide sequence: TGTGCCAGCAGCCCCCGACAGGTAGAAAAACTGTTTTTT. Amino acids: CASSPRQVEKLFF. Using reference TRBV7-9 and TRBJ1-4 for the parts outside the CDR3, the full variable domain is DTGVSQNPRHKITKRGQNVTFRCDPISEHNRLYWYRQTLGQGPEFLTYFQNEAQLEKSRLLSDRFSAERPKGSFSTLEIQRTEQGDSAMYLCASSPRQVEKLFFGSGTQLSVL.

This clone was observed once. The DNA of the CDR3 is TGCGCCAGCAGCAAAGTGCAGGGAGGATCCTATAATTCACCCCTCCACTTT. This sequence encodes CASSKVQGGSYNSPLHF. The chain recombines TRBV4-1 with TRBJ1-6, with D maybe TRBD1 (5 bases). Per the germline V gene, CDR1 is MGHRA and CDR2 is YSYEKL. This CDR3 has 17 amino acids. V lost 5 bases and J lost 1, with 15 bases in between.

The CDR3 DNA is TGTGCCACCAGTGACCTCGGGGAGACCCAGTACTTC. Its translation is CATSDLGETQYF. This rearrangement joins TRBV24-1 to TRBJ2-5; the D is unclear. The CDR3 loop spans 12 amino acids. V dropped 4 bases and J dropped 5 bases, with 7 bases sitting between them. Germline CDR1 is KGHDR and CDR2 is SFDVKD.

This clone appeared once. CDR3 sequence reads: CASTSGLAGDTDTQYF. CDR3 sequence (DNA): TGTGCCAGCACCTCTGGACTAGCGGGGGACACAGATACGCAGTATTTT. The J gene is TRBJ2-3, the V gene TRBV5-4; TRBD2 aligns across 13 bases. Per the germline V gene, CDR1 is SGHNT and CDR2 is YYREEE (reference sequence). This CDR3 is built from 16 residues. The J segment lost 2 bases and the V segment lost 6 bases, leaving 6 bases of the junction unmatched.

This clone was seen a handful of times. The CDR3 region is CASSVGGGGRSGELFF. For the CDR3, the DNA is TGTGCCAGCAGCGTTGGTGGCGGGGGGAGGTCCGGGGAGCTGTTTTTT. V gene TRBV11-2 combines with J gene TRBJ2-2, with TRBD2 matching 8 bases. The germline V gene has CDR1 SGHAT and CDR2 FQNNGV. The V and J ends lost 5 bases and 6 bases, in that order; junction bases with no gene match: 11. This CDR3 spans 16 amino acids.

This clone has only a few counts. The genes are TRBV24-1 and TRBJ1-6; D unclear. V gave up 4 bases and J gave up 7 bases, with 7 bases separating them. The CDR3 totals 13 residues. CDR1 and CDR2 from the germline V gene are KGHDR and SFDVKD. The CDR3 sequence: CATSEGSNSPLHF. The CDR3 DNA sequence: TGTGCCACCAGTGAGGGTAGCAATTCACCCCTCCACTTT.

The chain employs TRBV5-1 and TRBJ2-2; possibly TRBD2 for D (5 bases). V shed 5 bases and J shed 2 bases, with 10 bases lying between them. Germline V gene sequence: CDR1 SGHRS, CDR2 YFSETQ. The CDR3 extends over 14 amino acids. CDR3 sequence: CASRPGINTGELFF. The CDR3 bases are TGCGCCAGCAGACCGGGGATTAACACCGGGGAGCTGTTTTTT.

The count of this clone is one. This chain links TRBV19 with TRBJ2-6; no reliable D call. Germline V gene lookup returns CDR1 LNHDA and CDR2 SQIVND (reference sequence). The CDR3 runs to 14 residues. V lost 7 bases and J lost 4, with 11 bases in between. CDR3 sequence reads: CASMEVRGANVLTF. CDR3 sequence (DNA): TGTGCCAGTATGGAAGTGAGGGGGGCCAACGTCCTGACTTTC. The complete variable domain, with remaining parts taken from reference TRBV19 and TRBJ2-6, reads DGGITQSPKYLFRKEGQNVTLSCEQNLNHDAMYWYRQDPGQGLRLIYYSQIVNDFQKGDIAEGYSVSREKKESFPLTVTSAQKNPTAFYLCASMEVRGANVLTFGAGSRLTVL.

V gene TRBV3-1 (or the pseudogene TRBV3-2) combines with J gene TRBJ2-7; D possibly corresponds to TRBD1 (6 bases). Trimming cost V 6 bases and J 6 bases, with 15 bases left between them. Germline V gene sequence: CDR1 LGHDT, CDR2 YNNKEL (reference sequence). There are 13 residues in the CDR3. The CDR3 loop is CASSHRPGAEQYF. The CDR3 nucleotides read TGTGCCAGCAGTCACCGGCCAGGGGCCGAGCAGTACTTC.

The chain is built from TRBV12-3 or TRBV12-4 and TRBJ1-1, with a possible D match to TRBD1 (5 bases). CDR3 length: 13 amino acids. Trimming took off 4 bases at V and 10 bases at J, with 16 bases between the two ends. The CDR3, as DNA: TGTGCCAGCAGTTACAGACCAGGGATTGGAGCTTTCTTT. Protein product: CASSYRPGIGAFF.

This clone appeared a few times. The chain combines TRBV7-9 with TRBJ1-6, with 11 bases identical to TRBD1. The CDR3 totals 16 residues. Trimming cost V 5 bases and J 8 bases; bases outside gene matches: 8. Germline assignment: CDR1 SEHNR and CDR2 FQNEAQ (reference sequence). For the CDR3, the DNA is TGTGCCAGCAGCCCCAGTGGGGGACAGGGGGATTCACCCCTCCACTTT. Amino acids: CASSPSGGQGDSPLHF.

The V and J genes are TRBV10-3 and TRBJ2-5; 7 bases map to TRBD2. From germline, CDR1 is ENHRY and CDR2 SYGVKD. This CDR3 contains 14 residues. Trimming removed 0 bases from V and 6 bases from J; junction bases left unmatched: 4. The CDR3 nucleotides read TGTGCCATCAGTGAGTCGCTGGGGGGGAAGACCCAGTACTTC. As protein: CAISESLGGKTQYF.

The gene calls are TRBV9 and TRBJ2-1; maybe TRBD2 (5 bases). With 1 base removed from V and 8 bases from J, the gap between germline ends came to 13 bases. The germline CDR1 and CDR2 sequences are SGDLS and YYNGEE. This CDR3 region has 14 residues. The CDR3 sequence: CASSVRLAPDEQFF. The CDR3 DNA reads as TGTGCCAGCAGCGTACGGCTAGCCCCTGATGAGCAGTTCTTC.

The chain links TRBV10-3 to TRBJ1-6; D is uncertain. CDR3 length: 13 amino acids. V was shortened by 2 bases and J by 6 bases, with 5 bases between the two germline ends. Germline V gives CDR1 ENHRY, CDR2 SYGVKD. The CDR3 loop is CAISENSNSPLHF. CDR3 bases: TGTGCCATCAGTGAGAATAGTAATTCACCCCTCCACTTT.

This chain uses TRBV6-4 with TRBJ1-6; D is undetermined. The CDR3 has 19 residues. CDR1 is MRHNA and CDR2 is SNTAGT in the germline V gene. Deletions cut 5 bases from V and 6 bases from J, with 26 bases between. CDR3: CASSSREGLLRVVNSPLHF. CDR3 sequence (DNA): TGTGCCAGCAGTTCTCGGGAGGGCCTTCTGAGGGTGGTTAATTCACCCCTCCACTTT.

This chain connects TRBV5-1 to TRBJ2-3; possibly TRBD1 for D (5 bases). CDR1 SGHRS and CDR2 YFSETQ come from the germline V gene. Trimming removed 6 bases at V and 0 bases at J, with 11 bases between. The length of the CDR3 is 14 residues. The CDR3 region is CASKTEYSTDTQYF. The DNA for the CDR3 is TGCGCCAGCAAGACAGAGTATAGCACAGATACGCAGTATTTT.

The J gene is TRBJ2-3, the V gene TRBV5-1; 7 bases are shared with TRBD2. V dropped 1 base and J dropped 7; count of bases not matched to a gene: 9. The CDR3 loop spans 15 amino acids. The V gene's germline CDR1 is SGHRS and CDR2 YFSETQ. CDR3 bases: TGCGCCAGCAGCTTGAACAGCGGGACTTCCTATACGCAGTATTTT. It codes for CASSLNSGTSYTQYF.

The chain uses TRBV18 and TRBJ2-7, with 10 positions matching TRBD2. CDR3 length: 16 residues. The V and J ends lost 2 bases and 4 bases, in that order; junction bases with no gene match: 8. Germline V gives CDR1 KGHSH, CDR2 LQKENI. The CDR3 DNA is TGTGCCAGCTCACCAGAAGCGGGGGGGCCTCCGTACGAGCAGTACTTC. Encoded protein: CASSPEAGGPPYEQYF.

V and J are TRBV6-6 and TRBJ2-7; 10 nucleotides line up with TRBD2. Trimming took 6 bases from V and 6 from J; bases not matched to a gene: 8. Germline CDR1 reads MNHNY; CDR2 reads SVGAGI (reference sequence). The CDR3 extends over 14 amino acids. CDR3 protein: CASSSSGGAREQYF. Written as DNA, the CDR3 is TGTGCCAGCAGCTCCAGCGGGGGGGCTCGCGAGCAGTACTTC.

The V gene is TRBV5-5, the J gene TRBJ2-2; tentative D call: TRBD2 (6 bases). There are 15 residues in the CDR3. The germline gives CDR1 SGHKS, CDR2 YYEKEE (reference sequence). Trimming shortened V by 2 bases and J by 2 bases, and 10 bases separated the two germline ends. The CDR3 reads CASSFRGENTGELFF. CDR3 DNA: TGTGCCAGCAGCTTCCGCGGGGAAAACACCGGGGAGCTGTTTTTT. The full variable domain, in which reference TRBV5-5 and TRBJ2-2 provide the parts outside the CDR3, is DAGVTQSPTHLIKTRGQQVTLRCSPISGHKSVSWYQQVLGQGPQFIFQYYEKEERGRGNFPDRFSARQFPNYSSELNVNALLLGDSALYLCASSFRGENTGELFFGEGSRLTVL.

The chain employs TRBV7-2 and TRBJ2-5; 11 bases map to TRBD1. This CDR3 is built from 16 residues. The junction had 9 bases not matched to a gene; V was cut back by 5 bases and J by 4 bases. Germline values: CDR1 SGHTA, CDR2 FQGNSA. The CDR3 sequence: CASSREDRGRRETQYF. The CDR3 nucleotides read TGTGCCAGCAGCCGGGAGGACAGGGGGCGCCGAGAGACCCAGTACTTC. The variable domain in full, completed from reference TRBV7-2 and TRBJ2-5, reads GAGVSQSPSNKVTEKGKDVELRCDPISGHTALYWYRQSLGQGLEFLIYFQGNSAPDKSGLPSDRFSAERTGGSVSTLTIQRTQQEDSAVYLCASSREDRGRRETQYFGPGTRLLVL.

The V gene is TRBV6-5, the J gene TRBJ2-1; 7 bases agree with TRBD2. The CDR3 spans 16 residues. Per the germline V gene, CDR1 is MNHEY and CDR2 is SVGAGI. V shed 0 bases, J shed 4 bases, and the junction held 6 bases outside the gene matches. CDR3 sequence reads: CASSYSGGRGYNEQFF. CDR3 DNA: TGTGCCAGCAGTTACTCGGGCGGGAGAGGTTACAATGAGCAGTTCTTC.

The chain recombines TRBV10-3 with TRBJ2-1, with 10 bases identical to TRBD2. This CDR3 is built from 15 residues. After removal of 6 bases from V and 10 bases from J, the junction contained 12 bases not matched to a gene. Germline V gene data show CDR1 as ENHRY and CDR2 as SYGVKD. The CDR3 DNA sequence: TGTGCCATCAGGGGGACAGAGCTAGCGGGAGACGAGCAGTTCTTC. Translation gives CAIRGTELAGDEQFF.

The table lists this clone with a count of one. The chain couples TRBV6-1 to TRBJ2-7, with 7 bases aligning to TRBD1. CDR1 is MNHNS, CDR2 SASEGT, per germline. V was clipped by 4 bases and J by 1 base; unmatched bases: 13. The CDR3 runs 17 residues. In nucleotides, the CDR3 is TGTGCCAGCAGTGCCCAGGGGGTCCGGGGTTTATCCTACGAGCAGTACTTC. It encodes CASSAQGVRGLSYEQYF.

The chain employs TRBV2 and TRBJ1-2, with TRBD1 matching over 11 bases. The CDR3 totals 14 residues. The junction had 4 bases not matched to a gene; V was cut back by 1 base and J by 9 bases. The V gene's germline CDR1 is SNHLY and CDR2 FYNNEI. CDR3 residues: CASSEGTGGESYTF. CDR3 sequence (DNA): TGTGCCAGCAGTGAAGGGACAGGGGGCGAGAGCTACACCTTC.

This chain links TRBV7-8 with TRBJ1-6; the match to TRBD1 covers 11 bases. CDR3 size: 16 residues. Germline-derived CDR1 and CDR2 are SGHVS and FQNEAQ. V shed 3 bases, J shed 8 bases, and the junction held 6 bases outside the gene matches. The CDR3 here is CASSFGQGAKDSPLHF. The CDR3 DNA follows: TGTGCCAGCAGCTTCGGACAGGGGGCAAAGGATTCACCCCTCCACTTT.

CDR3 sequence reads: CASRFLGANSNQPQHF. In DNA form, the CDR3 reads TGTGCCAGCAGGTTCTTAGGGGCGAATAGCAATCAGCCCCAGCATTTT. J is TRBJ1-5 and V is TRBV27; maybe TRBD1 (5 bases). The V gene's germline CDR1 is MNHEY and CDR2 SMNVEV (reference sequence). This CDR3 has 16 amino acids. V lost 6 bases and J 0 bases, leaving 15 bases between the germline ends.

This clone was observed once. The V call is TRBV4-2, the J call TRBJ2-3; 12 nucleotides agree with TRBD2. CDR1 is LGHNA and CDR2 is YNFKEQ in the germline V gene. The J segment lost 3 bases and the V segment lost 1 base, leaving 2 bases of the junction unmatched. CDR3 length equals 16 residues. In DNA form, the CDR3 reads TGTGCCAGCAGCCAAGGCGGACTAGCGGGAACAGATACGCAGTATTTT. Residues: CASSQGGLAGTDTQYF.

The rearrangement links TRBV3-1 (or the pseudogene TRBV3-2) to TRBJ2-5; TRBD2 is a possible D gene (7 bases). V lost 3 bases, J lost 6 bases, and 14 bases lay in between. The germline CDR1 and CDR2 sequences are LGHDT and YNNKEL (reference sequence). This CDR3 is built from 14 residues. The CDR3 coding sequence is TGTGCCAGCAGCCAGGGGGGGGGCTCGAAGACCCAGTACTTC. Protein sequence: CASSQGGGSKTQYF.